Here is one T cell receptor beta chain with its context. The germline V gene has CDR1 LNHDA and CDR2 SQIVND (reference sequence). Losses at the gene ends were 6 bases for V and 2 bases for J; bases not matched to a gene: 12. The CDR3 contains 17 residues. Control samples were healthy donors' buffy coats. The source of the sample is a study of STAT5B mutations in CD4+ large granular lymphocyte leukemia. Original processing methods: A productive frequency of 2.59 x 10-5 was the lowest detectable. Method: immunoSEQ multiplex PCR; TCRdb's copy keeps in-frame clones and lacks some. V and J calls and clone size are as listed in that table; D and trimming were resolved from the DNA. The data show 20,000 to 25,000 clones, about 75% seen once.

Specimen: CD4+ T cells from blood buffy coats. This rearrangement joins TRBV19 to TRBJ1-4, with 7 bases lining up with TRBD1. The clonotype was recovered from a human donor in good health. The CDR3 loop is CASSLWGGGATNEKLFF. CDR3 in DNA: TGTGCCAGTAGCCTGTGGGGAGGGGGCGCGACTAATGAAAAACTGTTTTTT. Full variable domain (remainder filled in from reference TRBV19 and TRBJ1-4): DGGITQSPKYLFRKEGQNVTLSCEQNLNHDAMYWYRQDPGQGLRLIYYSQIVNDFQKGDIAEGYSVSREKKESFPLTVTSAQKNPTAFYLCASSLWGGGATNEKLFFGSGTQLSVL.